Following are 19 T cell receptor beta chains from one sample sequenced in a study of shared clonotypes between healthy human individuals. Here immunoSEQ multiplex PCR was the method, and the copy in TCRdb shows in-frame clones only, minus some. The sample yields 780,000 or so clones, around 77% seen once. The sequencing sample was made of memory CD4+ T cells sorted from blood. The sample's subset: CD45RA-negative fraction. These receptors all come from a woman in her thirties in good health.

The J gene is TRBJ2-3, the V gene TRBV4-1; tentative D call: TRBD2 (5 bases). Germline CDR1 reads MGHRA; CDR2 reads YSYEKL. The CDR3 covers 17 residues. The V and J ends lost 1 base and 1 base respectively, with 15 bases between them. CDR3 bases: TGCGCCAGCAGCCAAGTTTTGTCGGGGATTGGCACAGATACGCAGTATTTT. It codes for CASSQVLSGIGTDTQYF.

This clone was seen at least ten times. The V call is TRBV7-3, the J call TRBJ2-1; D unclear. Trimming left V 4 bases short and J 9 bases short, with 13 bases between. Germline V gene sequence: CDR1 SGHTA, CDR2 FQGTGA. The CDR3 runs 13 residues. The CDR3 protein is CASSSPNVGEQFF. The DNA for the CDR3 is TGTGCCAGCAGCTCCCCCAACGTGGGTGAGCAGTTCTTC.

CDR3 DNA: TGTGCCAGCAGTTTAATACAGGTCCAAGAGACCCAGTACTTC. Its translation: CASSLIQVQETQYF. This sequence joins TRBV28 and TRBJ2-5, with D tentatively TRBD1 (5 bases). The CDR3 has 14 residues. CDR1 MDHEN and CDR2 SYDVKM come from the germline V gene. V was trimmed by 2 bases and J by 1 base, leaving 8 bases between them. Using reference TRBV28 and TRBJ2-5 for the parts outside the CDR3, the full variable domain is DVKVTQSSRYLVKRTGEKVFLECVQDMDHENMFWYRQDPGLGLRLIYFSYDVKMKEKGDIPEGYSVSREKKERFSLILESASTNQTSMYLCASSLIQVQETQYFGPGTRLLVL.

This chain connects TRBV19 to TRBJ2-1; TRBD2 aligns across 10 bases. V lost 0 bases and J lost 2; bases outside the gene matches: 13. The CDR3 totals 20 residues. CDR1 and CDR2 (germline): LNHDA, SQIVND (reference sequence). CDR3 sequence reads: CASSIDRASGRVGPYNEQFF. As DNA, the CDR3 is TGTGCCAGTAGTATAGATCGAGCTAGCGGGAGAGTAGGCCCCTACAATGAGCAGTTCTTC.

Note on this clone: The same CDR3 also results from other DNA sequences found in this sample. The rearrangement joins TRBV6-5 to TRBJ2-3; 9 nucleotides line up with TRBD2. The CDR3 extends over 15 amino acids. Germline trimming cut 2 bases from V and 1 base from J; bases unmatched to any gene: 1. The V gene's germline CDR1 is MNHEY and CDR2 SVGAGI. CDR3 DNA sequence: TGTGCCAGCAGTTACAGGACTAGCGGCACAGATACGCAGTATTTT. This codes for CASSYRTSGTDTQYF.

The chain uses TRBV10-2 and TRBJ2-7; 12 nucleotides align to TRBD2. The CDR3 has 14 residues. J lost 6 bases, V lost 4 bases, and 4 bases had no gene match. The germline CDR1 and CDR2 sequences are WSHSY and SAAADI. DNA for the CDR3: TGCGCCAGCAGTGTGACTAGCGGGAGCGGCGAGCAGTACTTC. This encodes CASSVTSGSGEQYF.

The gene calls are TRBV6-1 and TRBJ2-7, with D uncertain. CDR3 size: 10 residues. V lost 6 bases, J lost 3 bases, and 3 bases lay in between. CDR1 is MNHNS and CDR2 is SASEGT in the germline V gene. The CDR3: CASRDYEQYF. In DNA, the CDR3 is TGTGCCAGCAGGGACTACGAGCAGTACTTC.

The chain carries TRBV18 and TRBJ1-2; 11 bases map to TRBD1. The V gene end was trimmed by 6 bases and the J gene end by 3 bases; junction bases not matched to a gene: 6. CDR3 length equals 15 residues. Germline CDR1 is KGHSH and CDR2 is LQKENI. CDR3 amino acids: CASSSRGQGDYGYTF. DNA of the CDR3: TGTGCCAGCTCGAGCAGGGGACAGGGGGACTATGGCTACACCTTC.

The chain couples TRBV4-1 to TRBJ1-2; no clear D. CDR1 is MGHRA and CDR2 is YSYEKL in the germline V gene. The CDR3 contains 15 residues. Trimming left V 0 bases short and J 3 bases short, with 11 bases between. CDR3: CASSQDLNSYYGYTF. The CDR3 DNA reads TGCGCCAGCAGCCAAGATCTTAACAGTTACTATGGCTACACCTTC.

This rearrangement joins TRBV15 to TRBJ1-5, with no clear D. The length of the CDR3 is 14 residues. V dropped 0 bases and J dropped 11 bases, with 14 bases sitting between them. Germline V gene lookup returns CDR1 LNHNV and CDR2 YYDKDF (reference sequence). CDR3 residues: CATSRDGESGAQHF. In DNA form, the CDR3 reads TGTGCCACCAGCAGAGATGGGGAAAGTGGGGCCCAGCATTTT.

The table lists this clone with a few counts. This chain uses TRBV14 with TRBJ1-2; a weak D match, TRBD1 (5 bases). Germline V gene sequence: CDR1 SGHDN, CDR2 FVKESK. The V end was cut by 2 bases, the J end by 5 bases, with 12 bases between. The CDR3 is 14 amino acids. As DNA, the CDR3 is TGTGCCAGCAGCCAACTCGGACACCCTTATGGCTACACCTTC. As protein: CASSQLGHPYGYTF.

In the case of this clone: Other DNA variants within this sample encode the same CDR3. The chain carries TRBV28 and TRBJ1-5, with D unclear. Trimming removed 10 bases at V and 4 bases at J, with 5 bases between. Germline V gene lookup returns CDR1 MDHEN and CDR2 SYDVKM. This CDR3 is built from 10 residues. CDR3 region: CATSNQPQHF. The CDR3 coding sequence is TGTGCCACTTCAAATCAGCCCCAGCATTTT. The full variable domain, rest sourced from reference TRBV28 and TRBJ1-5, is DVKVTQSSRYLVKRTGEKVFLECVQDMDHENMFWYRQDPGLGLRLIYFSYDVKMKEKGDIPEGYSVSREKKERFSLILESASTNQTSMYLCATSNQPQHFGDGTRLSIL.

The rearrangement joins TRBV27 to TRBJ1-4; D possibly corresponds to TRBD1 (6 bases). V lost 2 bases to trimming and J lost 3 bases, with 16 bases between them. The germline gives CDR1 MNHEY, CDR2 SMNVEV (reference sequence). This CDR3 contains 17 residues. CDR3: CASSLSFWGGPNEKLFF. The CDR3 DNA reads as TGTGCCAGCAGTTTAAGTTTCTGGGGGGGCCCTAATGAAAAACTGTTTTTT.

This chain uses TRBV28 with TRBJ2-2; D unresolved. CDR1 and CDR2 from the germline V gene are MDHEN and SYDVKM. Trimming took 6 bases from V and 4 from J, leaving 12 bases between them. The length of the CDR3 is 14 residues. CDR3 nucleotides: TGTGCCAGCAGATACACGACTCCCACCGGGGAGCTGTTTTTT. Protein sequence: CASRYTTPTGELFF.

The chain recombines TRBV18 with TRBJ1-2; possibly TRBD1 for D (6 bases). Trimming took 6 bases from V and 5 from J, leaving 22 bases between them. The CDR3 extends over 16 amino acids. CDR1 KGHSH and CDR2 LQKENI come from the germline V gene. CDR3 nucleotides: TGTGCCAGCTCCCCTACAAGCCTGACAGGTGCTTATGGCTACACCTTC. As protein: CASSPTSLTGAYGYTF.

The rearrangement links TRBV6-1 to TRBJ1-5, with D possibly TRBD1 on 5 matching bases. Germline V lookup: CDR1 MNHNS, CDR2 SASEGT. V lost 1 base and J 6 bases, leaving 10 bases between the germline ends. The CDR3 has 14 amino acids. The CDR3 DNA reads as TGTGCCAGCAGTGAAGGGCAGGGAAGTCAGCCCCAGCATTTT. Its protein product is CASSEGQGSQPQHF.

This clone has at least ten counts. The CDR3 DNA reads TGCGCCAGCAGTGAGAGACAGGGGTACTTTAGCAATCAGCCCCAGCATTTT. Translation gives CASSERQGYFSNQPQHF. The rearrangement joins TRBV10-2 to TRBJ1-5; 8 bases are a match to TRBD1. The CDR3 runs to 17 residues. Germline CDR1 and CDR2: WSHSY and SAAADI. The V segment lost 2 bases and the J segment 0 bases; nucleotides outside the gene matches: 6.

The chain joins TRBV7-8 to TRBJ2-5, with D possibly being TRBD2 (6 bases). The ends were cut back, 1 base at V and 5 bases at J, with 14 bases in the middle. CDR1 is SGHVS and CDR2 is FQNEAQ in the germline V gene. This CDR3 is built from 15 residues. CDR3 sequence (DNA): TGTGCCAGCAGCTTAGTCCTACGGGGGAAGGAGACCCAGTACTTC. Its translation: CASSLVLRGKETQYF. Complete variable domain (other parts from reference TRBV7-8 and TRBJ2-5): GAGVSQSPRYKVAKRGQDVALRCDPISGHVSLFWYQQALGQGPEFLTYFQNEAQLDKSGLPSDRFFAERPEGSVSTLKIQRTQQEDSAVYLCASSLVLRGKETQYFGPGTRLLVL.

This clone has ten or more counts. At the DNA level, this CDR3 is encoded by other sequences in the same sample as well. V gene TRBV7-8 combines with J gene TRBJ1-5; no clear D. Germline V gene sequence: CDR1 SGHVS, CDR2 FQNEAQ. The CDR3 covers 12 residues. Trimming pared 1 base from V and 7 bases from J, leaving 5 bases between. Here the CDR3 reads CASSLEGQPQHF. CDR3 nucleotide sequence: TGTGCCAGCAGCTTAGAAGGCCAGCCCCAGCATTTT. Drawing the rest from reference TRBV7-8 and TRBJ1-5, the complete variable domain is GAGVSQSPRYKVAKRGQDVALRCDPISGHVSLFWYQQALGQGPEFLTYFQNEAQLDKSGLPSDRFFAERPEGSVSTLKIQRTQQEDSAVYLCASSLEGQPQHFGDGTRLSIL.